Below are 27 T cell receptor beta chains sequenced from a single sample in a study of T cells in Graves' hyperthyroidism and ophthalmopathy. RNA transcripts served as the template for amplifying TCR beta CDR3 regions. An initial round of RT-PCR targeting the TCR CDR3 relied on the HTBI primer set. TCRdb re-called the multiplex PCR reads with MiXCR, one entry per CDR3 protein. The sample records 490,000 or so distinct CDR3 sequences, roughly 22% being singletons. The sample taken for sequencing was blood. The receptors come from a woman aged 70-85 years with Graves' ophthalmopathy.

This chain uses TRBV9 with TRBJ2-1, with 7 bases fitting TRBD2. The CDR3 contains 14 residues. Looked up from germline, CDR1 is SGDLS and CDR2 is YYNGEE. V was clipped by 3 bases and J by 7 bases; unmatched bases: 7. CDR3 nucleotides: TGTGCCAGCAGCGAAAATAGCGGGCAAAATGAGCAGTTCTTC. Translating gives CASSENSGQNEQFF.

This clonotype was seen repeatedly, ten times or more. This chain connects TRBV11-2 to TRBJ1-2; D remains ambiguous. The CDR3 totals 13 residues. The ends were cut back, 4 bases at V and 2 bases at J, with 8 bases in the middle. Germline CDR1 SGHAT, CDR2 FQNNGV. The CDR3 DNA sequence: TGTGCCAGCAGCTGGGCCAGAAACTATGGCTACACCTTC. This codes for CASSWARNYGYTF.

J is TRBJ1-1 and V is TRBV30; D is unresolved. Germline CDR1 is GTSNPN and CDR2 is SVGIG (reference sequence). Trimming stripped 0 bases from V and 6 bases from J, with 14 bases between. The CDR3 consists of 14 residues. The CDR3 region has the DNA TGTGCCTGGAGTGTACTAGGGTCAACACCTGAAGCTTTCTTT. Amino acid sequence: CAWSVLGSTPEAFF. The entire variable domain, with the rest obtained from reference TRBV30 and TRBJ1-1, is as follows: SQTIHQWPATLVQPVGSPLSLECTVEGTSNPNLYWYRQAAGRGLQLLFYSVGIGQISSEVPQNLSASRPQDRQFILSSKKLLLSDSGFYLCAWSVLGSTPEAFFGQGTRLTVV.

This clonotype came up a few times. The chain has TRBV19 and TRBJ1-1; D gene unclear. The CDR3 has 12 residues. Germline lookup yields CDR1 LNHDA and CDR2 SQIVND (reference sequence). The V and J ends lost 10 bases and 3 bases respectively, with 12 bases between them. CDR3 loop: CATTTEDTEAFF. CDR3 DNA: TGTGCCACCACGACGGAGGACACTGAAGCTTTCTTT. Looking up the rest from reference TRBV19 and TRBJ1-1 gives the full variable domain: DGGITQSPKYLFRKEGQNVTLSCEQNLNHDAMYWYRQDPGQGLRLIYYSQIVNDFQKGDIAEGYSVSREKKESFPLTVTSAQKNPTAFYLCATTTEDTEAFFGQGTRLTVV.

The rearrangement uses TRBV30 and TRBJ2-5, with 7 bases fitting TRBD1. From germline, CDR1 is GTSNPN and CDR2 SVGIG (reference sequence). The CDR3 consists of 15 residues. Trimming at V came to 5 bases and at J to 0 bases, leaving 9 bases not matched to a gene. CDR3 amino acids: CAWGGVRGNQETQYF. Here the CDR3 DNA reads TGTGCCTGGGGTGGCGTCAGGGGGAACCAAGAGACCCAGTACTTC.

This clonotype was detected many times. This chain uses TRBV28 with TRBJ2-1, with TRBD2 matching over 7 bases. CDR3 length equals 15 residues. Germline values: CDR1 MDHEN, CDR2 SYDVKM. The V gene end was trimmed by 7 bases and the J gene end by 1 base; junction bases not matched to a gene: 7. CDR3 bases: TGTGCCAGCACCGAGTGGGGGGGGTCCTACAATGAGCAGTTCTTC. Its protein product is CASTEWGGSYNEQFF.

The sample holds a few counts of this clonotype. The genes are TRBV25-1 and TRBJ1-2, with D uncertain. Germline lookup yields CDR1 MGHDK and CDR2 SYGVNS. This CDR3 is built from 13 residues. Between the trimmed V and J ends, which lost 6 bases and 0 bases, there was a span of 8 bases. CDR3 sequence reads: CASSHLANYGYTF. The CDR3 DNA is TGTGCCAGCAGCCATCTAGCTAACTATGGCTACACCTTC.

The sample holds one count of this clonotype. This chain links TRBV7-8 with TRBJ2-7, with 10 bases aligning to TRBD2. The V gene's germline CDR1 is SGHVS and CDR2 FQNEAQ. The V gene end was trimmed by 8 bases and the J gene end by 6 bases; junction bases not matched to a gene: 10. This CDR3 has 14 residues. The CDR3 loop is CASLASGRTGEQYF. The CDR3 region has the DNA TGTGCCAGCCTAGCTAGCGGGAGAACGGGCGAGCAGTACTTC.

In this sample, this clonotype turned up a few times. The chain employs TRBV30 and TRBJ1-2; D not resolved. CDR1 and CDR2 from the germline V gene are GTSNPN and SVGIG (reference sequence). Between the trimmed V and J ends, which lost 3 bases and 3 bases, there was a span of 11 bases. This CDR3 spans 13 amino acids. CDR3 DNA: TGTGCCTGGAGCGGGGTTTTCGACTATGGCTACACCTTC. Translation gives CAWSGVFDYGYTF.

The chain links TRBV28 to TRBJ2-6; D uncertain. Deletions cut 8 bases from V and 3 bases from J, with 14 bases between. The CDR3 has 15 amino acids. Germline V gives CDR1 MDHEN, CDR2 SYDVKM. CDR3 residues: CASSRSVGGANVLTF. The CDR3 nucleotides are TGTGCCAGCTCTCGTTCGGTTGGTGGGGCCAACGTCCTGACTTTC.

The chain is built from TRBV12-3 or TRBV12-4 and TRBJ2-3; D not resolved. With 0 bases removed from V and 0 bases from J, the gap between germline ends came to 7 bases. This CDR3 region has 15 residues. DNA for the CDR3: TGTGCCAGCAGTTTAGCGCTGAAAAGCACAGATACGCAGTATTTT. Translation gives CASSLALKSTDTQYF.

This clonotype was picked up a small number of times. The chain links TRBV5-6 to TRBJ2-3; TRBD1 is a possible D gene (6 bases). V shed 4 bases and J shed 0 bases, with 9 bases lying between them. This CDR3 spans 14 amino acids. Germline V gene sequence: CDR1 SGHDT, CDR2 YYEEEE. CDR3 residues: CASSRTASTDTQYF. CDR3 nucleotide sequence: TGTGCCAGCAGCCGGACAGCTAGCACAGATACGCAGTATTTT.

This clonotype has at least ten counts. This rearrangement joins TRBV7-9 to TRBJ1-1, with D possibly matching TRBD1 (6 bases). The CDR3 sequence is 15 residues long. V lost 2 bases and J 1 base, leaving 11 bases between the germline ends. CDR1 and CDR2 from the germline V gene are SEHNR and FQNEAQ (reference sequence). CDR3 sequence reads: CASSLFRGGNTEAFF. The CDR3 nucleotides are TGTGCCAGCAGCTTATTCAGGGGAGGGAACACTGAAGCTTTCTTT.

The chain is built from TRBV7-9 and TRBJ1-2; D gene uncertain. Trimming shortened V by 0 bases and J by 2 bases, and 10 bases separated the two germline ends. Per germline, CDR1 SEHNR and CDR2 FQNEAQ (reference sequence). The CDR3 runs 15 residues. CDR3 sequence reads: CASSLASSQNYGYTF. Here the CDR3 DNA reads TGTGCCAGCAGCTTAGCGTCATCCCAGAACTATGGCTACACCTTC.

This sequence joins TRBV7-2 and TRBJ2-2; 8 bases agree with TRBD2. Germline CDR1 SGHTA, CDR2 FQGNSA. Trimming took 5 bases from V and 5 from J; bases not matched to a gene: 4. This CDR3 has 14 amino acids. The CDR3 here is CASSRGGETGELFF. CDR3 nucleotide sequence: TGTGCCAGCAGCCGGGGGGGGGAGACCGGGGAGCTGTTTTTT.

The chain's CDR3 is CASSFGQQTYEQYF. CDR3 nucleotide sequence: TGTGCCAGCAGTTTTGGGCAGCAAACCTACGAGCAGTACTTC. The chain recombines TRBV12-3 or TRBV12-4 with TRBJ2-7, with D unclear. V was pared by 3 bases and J by 2 bases, with 11 bases between. CDR3 length equals 14 residues.

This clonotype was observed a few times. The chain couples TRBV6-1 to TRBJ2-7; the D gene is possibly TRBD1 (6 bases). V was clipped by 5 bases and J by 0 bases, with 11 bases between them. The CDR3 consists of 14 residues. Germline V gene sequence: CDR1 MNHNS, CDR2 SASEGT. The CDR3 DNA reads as TGTGCCAGCAGTCACTGGACAGACTCCTACGAGCAGTACTTC. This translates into CASSHWTDSYEQYF.

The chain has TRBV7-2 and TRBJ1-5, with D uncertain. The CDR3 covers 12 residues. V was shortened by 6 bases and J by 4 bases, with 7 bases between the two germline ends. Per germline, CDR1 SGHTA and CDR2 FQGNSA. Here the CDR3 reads CASRALNQPQHF. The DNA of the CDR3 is TGTGCCAGCAGAGCTTTAAATCAGCCCCAGCATTTT.

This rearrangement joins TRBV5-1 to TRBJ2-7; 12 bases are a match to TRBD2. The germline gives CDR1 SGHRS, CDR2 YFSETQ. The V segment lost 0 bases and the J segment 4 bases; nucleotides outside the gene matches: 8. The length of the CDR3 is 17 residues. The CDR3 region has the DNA TGCGCCAGCAGCTTGGAGTCTAGCGGGAGGGGGGGGTACGAGCAGTACTTC. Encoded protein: CASSLESSGRGGYEQYF.

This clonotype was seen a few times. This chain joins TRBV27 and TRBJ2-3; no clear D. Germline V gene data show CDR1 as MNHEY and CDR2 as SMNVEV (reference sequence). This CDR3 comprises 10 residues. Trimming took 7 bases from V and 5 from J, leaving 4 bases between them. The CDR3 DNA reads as TGTGCCAGCAAGGGAGATACGCAGTATTTT. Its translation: CASKGDTQYF.

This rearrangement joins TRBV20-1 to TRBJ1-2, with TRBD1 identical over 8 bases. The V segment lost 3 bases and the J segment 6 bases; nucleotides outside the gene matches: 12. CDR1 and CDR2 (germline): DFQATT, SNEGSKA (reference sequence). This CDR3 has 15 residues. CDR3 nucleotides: TGCAGTGCTAGGGGGGCCAGGGGGCGAATGGATGGCTACACCTTC. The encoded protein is CSARGARGRMDGYTF.

The CDR3 DNA is TGTGCCACCAGCAGGGCCGTGGAGACCCAGTACTTC. This sequence encodes CATSRAVETQYF. The chain recombines TRBV15 with TRBJ2-5; D call uncertain. The CDR3 consists of 12 residues. Between the trimmed V and J ends, which lost 3 bases and 5 bases, there was a span of 7 bases. Per the germline V gene, CDR1 is LNHNV and CDR2 is YYDKDF (reference sequence).

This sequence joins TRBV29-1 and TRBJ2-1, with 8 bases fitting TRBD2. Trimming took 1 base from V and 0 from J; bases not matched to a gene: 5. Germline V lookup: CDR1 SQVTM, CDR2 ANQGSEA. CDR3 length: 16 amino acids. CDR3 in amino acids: CSVEGVAGSSYNEQFF. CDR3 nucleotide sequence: TGCAGCGTTGAAGGGGTAGCGGGAAGCTCCTACAATGAGCAGTTCTTC.

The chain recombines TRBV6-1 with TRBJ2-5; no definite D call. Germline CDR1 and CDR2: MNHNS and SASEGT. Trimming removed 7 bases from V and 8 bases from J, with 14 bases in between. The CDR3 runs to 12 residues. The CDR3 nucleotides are TGTGCCAGCAACCAAGTGGATGGTACCCAGTACTTC. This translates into CASNQVDGTQYF.

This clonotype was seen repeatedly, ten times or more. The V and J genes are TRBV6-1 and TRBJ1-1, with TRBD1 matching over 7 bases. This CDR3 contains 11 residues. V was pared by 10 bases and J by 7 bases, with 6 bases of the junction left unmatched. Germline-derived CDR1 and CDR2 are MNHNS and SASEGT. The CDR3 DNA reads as TGTGCCATCTGGACAGGCCTTGAAGCTTTCTTT. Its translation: CAIWTGLEAFF.

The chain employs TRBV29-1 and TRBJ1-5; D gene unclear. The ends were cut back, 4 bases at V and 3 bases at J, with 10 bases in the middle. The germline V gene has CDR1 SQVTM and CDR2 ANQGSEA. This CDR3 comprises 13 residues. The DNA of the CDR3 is TGCAGCGTTGTATCGGGGTTCAATCAGCCCCAGCATTTT. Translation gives CSVVSGFNQPQHF.

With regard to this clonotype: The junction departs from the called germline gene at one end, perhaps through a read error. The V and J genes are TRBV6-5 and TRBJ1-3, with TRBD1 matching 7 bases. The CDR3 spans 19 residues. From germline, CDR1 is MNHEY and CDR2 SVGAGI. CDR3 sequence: CANSYSARAGGSSGNTIYF. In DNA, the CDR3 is TGTGCCAACAGTTACTCCGCGAGGGCAGGGGGATCCTCTGGAAACACCATATATTTT.